This T cell receptor beta chain was sequenced in a study of T cells in tuberculosis (dated by TCRdb to 2017 to 2018). Describing the broader study: The study combined CD1B tetramers and high-throughput TCR immunosequencing to characterize T cells specific for the mycobacterial lipid antigen glucose monomycolate (GMM). IGRA-negative adolescents, IGRA-positive adolescents with latent tuberculosis and adults with active tuberculosis, nine to ten per group, were compared in a South African clinical cohort. PBMC from active tuberculosis patients were archived either before standard anti-tuberculosis treatment began or within 7 days of the start of that treatment. General conclusions and limits of the study: Clinical samples were selected based on which cryopreserved specimens were available, and the active tuberculosis cases were adults whereas the controls were adolescents. The smaller NN-distances in active tuberculosis patients were driven in part by shorter CDR3-alpha lengths, while the difference seen for TCR-beta was not statistically significant. Compared with IGRA-negative controls, TCR-alpha repertoires from active tuberculosis had smaller mean NN-distances to GMM-specific TCRs, which suggests clonal expansion of these TCRs. Using GEM motif frequencies, a classifier achieved 60% to 70% accuracy, whereas a classifier built on the diverse GMM-specific repertoire got to 87% accuracy (AUROC roughly 0.88).

Here V drops 4 bases and J drops 6 bases, and the junction holds 8 bases not matched to any gene. The CDR3 runs 15 residues from the cysteine to the phenylalanine. The read is trimmed to its CDR3 DNA, 45 bases read in frame from base 1. As encoded in the germline V gene, CDR1 is SGHTS while CDR2 is YDEGEE. Notes on this clone: Its target antigen remains unknown. The input lacks base qualities; no much larger clone sits a single base away.

The time point label here, explained by the study, means: new active TB diagnosis, blood taken before or within 7 days of starting treatment. The active tuberculosis patients were newly diagnosed, HIV-seronegative South African adults aged 18 years or older. Confirmation of active tuberculosis was based on positive sputum smear microscopy and/or a positive M. tuberculosis culture. Unsorted cryopreserved PBMC were immunosequenced, covering on average approximately 100,000 T cells per clinical donor. TCR libraries were generated with the immunoSEQ multiplex PCR assay, using TCR-beta and/or TCR-alpha/delta assays for each sample. The Illumina high-throughput platform was used to sequence the amplified TCR libraries. On the study's bioinformatics: Clustering and dimensionality reduction relied on pairwise TCRdist distances among GMM-specific receptors from T cells that were either sorted ex vivo or expanded in vitro. Each clinical repertoire received a mean NN-distance score, defined as the average TCRdist to the nearest 10% of tetramer-positive reference sequences. GEM TCR motif frequency was calculated as the fraction of unique TCRs that matched known GEM sequences in V/J usage and CDR3 length. Active tuberculosis was classified by linear discriminant analysis with leave-one-out cross-validation, implemented in scikit-learn. TCRdb re-hosts the immuneACCESS table, in-frame sequences only. Its copies lack some clones; in the studies checked, an unresolved V gene accounts for under half of them, and the cause for the rest is not known. That table is the source of V, J and clone size, and D and trimming were worked out from the DNA. Present in this sample are tens of thousands of clones, 70% to 90% of which were seen just once. The ten largest clonotypes hold less than 6.5% of the sample.

Sequences were derived from PBMCs, sampled at tuberculosis diagnosis. The chain is assembled from TRBV5-8 and TRBJ2-3, with 10 junctional bases fitting TRBD2. The source of this sequence is an adult with tuberculosis. The DNA sequence is given as TGTGCCAGCAGCCAGGGGCTAGCGGGGGTGGATACGCAGTATTTT. It is translated as CASSQGLAGVDTQYF.